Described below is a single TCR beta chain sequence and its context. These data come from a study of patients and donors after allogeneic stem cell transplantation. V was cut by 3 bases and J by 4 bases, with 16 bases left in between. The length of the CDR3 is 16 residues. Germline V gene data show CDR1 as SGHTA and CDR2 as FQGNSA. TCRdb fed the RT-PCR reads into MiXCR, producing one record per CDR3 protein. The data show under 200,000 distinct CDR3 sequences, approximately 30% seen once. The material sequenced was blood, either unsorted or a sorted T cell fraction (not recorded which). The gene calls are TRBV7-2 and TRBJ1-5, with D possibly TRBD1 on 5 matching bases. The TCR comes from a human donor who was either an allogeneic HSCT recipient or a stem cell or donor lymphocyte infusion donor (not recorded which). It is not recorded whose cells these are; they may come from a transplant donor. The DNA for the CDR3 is TGTGCCAGCAGCTTCTCCGGACTGGGGCCTAATCAGCCCCAGCATTTT. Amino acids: CASSFSGLGPNQPQHF.